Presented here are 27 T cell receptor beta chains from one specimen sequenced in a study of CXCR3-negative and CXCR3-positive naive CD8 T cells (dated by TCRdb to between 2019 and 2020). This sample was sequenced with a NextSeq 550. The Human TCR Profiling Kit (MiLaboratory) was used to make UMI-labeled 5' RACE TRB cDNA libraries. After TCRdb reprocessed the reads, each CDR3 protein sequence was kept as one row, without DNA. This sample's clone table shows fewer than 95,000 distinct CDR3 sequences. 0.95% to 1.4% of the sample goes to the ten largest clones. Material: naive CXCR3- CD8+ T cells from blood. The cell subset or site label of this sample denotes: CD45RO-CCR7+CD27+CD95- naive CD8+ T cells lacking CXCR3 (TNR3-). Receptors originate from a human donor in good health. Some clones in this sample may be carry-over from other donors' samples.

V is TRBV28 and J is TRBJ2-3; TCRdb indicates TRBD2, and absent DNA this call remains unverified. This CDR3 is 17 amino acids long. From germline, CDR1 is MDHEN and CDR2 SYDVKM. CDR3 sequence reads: CASSLPPSGNPPGTQYF.

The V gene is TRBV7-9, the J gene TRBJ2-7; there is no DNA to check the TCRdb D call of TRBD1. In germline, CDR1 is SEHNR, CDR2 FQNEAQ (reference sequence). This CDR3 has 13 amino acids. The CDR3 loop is CASSFYPGYEQYF.

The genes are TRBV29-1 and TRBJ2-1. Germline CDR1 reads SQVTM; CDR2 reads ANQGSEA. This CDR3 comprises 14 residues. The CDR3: CSLEEESSYNEQFF.

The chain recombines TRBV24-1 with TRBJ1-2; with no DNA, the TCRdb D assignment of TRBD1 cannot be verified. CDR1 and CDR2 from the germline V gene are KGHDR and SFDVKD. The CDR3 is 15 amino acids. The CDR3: CATSDERTGFYGYTF.

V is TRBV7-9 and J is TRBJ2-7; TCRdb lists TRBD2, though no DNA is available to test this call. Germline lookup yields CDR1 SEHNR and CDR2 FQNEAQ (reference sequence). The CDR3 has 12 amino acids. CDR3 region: CASSGRSGEQYF.

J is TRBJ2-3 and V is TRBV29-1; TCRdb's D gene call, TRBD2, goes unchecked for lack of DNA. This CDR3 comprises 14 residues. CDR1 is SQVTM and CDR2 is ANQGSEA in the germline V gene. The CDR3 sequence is CSVEDGRATDTQYF.

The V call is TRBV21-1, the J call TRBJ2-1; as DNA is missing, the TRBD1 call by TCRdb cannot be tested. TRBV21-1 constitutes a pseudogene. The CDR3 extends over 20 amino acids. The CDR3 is CASSKQPRPRSGATYNEQFF.

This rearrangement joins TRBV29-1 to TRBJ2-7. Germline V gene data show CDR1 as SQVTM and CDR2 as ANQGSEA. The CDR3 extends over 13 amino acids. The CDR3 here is CSVEGGVVDEQYF.

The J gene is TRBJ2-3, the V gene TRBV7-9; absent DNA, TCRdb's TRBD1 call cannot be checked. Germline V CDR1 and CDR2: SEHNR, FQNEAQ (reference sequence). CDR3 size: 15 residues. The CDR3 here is CASSLTGLGTDTQYF.

The CDR3 is CSVLGTTKENEQFF. This rearrangement joins TRBV29-1 to TRBJ2-1; TCRdb picks TRBD1, but there is no DNA to check that call. The CDR3 runs 14 residues. Germline V CDR1 and CDR2: SQVTM, ANQGSEA.

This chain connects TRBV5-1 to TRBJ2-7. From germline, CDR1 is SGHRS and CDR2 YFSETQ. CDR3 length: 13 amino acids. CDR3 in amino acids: CASSFASSYEQYF.

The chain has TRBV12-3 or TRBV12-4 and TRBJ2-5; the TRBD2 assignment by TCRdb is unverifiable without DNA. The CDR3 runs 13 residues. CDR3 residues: CASSLEGGETQYF.

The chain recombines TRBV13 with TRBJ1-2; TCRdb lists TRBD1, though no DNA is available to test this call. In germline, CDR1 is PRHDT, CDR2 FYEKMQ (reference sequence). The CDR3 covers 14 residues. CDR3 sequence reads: CASSFEGRKDGYTF.

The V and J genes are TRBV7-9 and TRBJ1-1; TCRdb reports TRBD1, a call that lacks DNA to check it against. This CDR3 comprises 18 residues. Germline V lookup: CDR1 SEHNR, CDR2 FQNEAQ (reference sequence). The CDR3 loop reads CASAAGQMGRGSNTEAFF.

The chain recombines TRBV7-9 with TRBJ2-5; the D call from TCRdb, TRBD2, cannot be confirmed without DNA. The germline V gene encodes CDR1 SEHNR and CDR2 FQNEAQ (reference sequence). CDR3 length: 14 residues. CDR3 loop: CASTPREAQETQYF.

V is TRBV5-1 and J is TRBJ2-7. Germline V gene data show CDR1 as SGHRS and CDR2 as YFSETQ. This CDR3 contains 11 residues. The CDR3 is CASSLGDEQYF. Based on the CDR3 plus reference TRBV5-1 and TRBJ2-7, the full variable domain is KAGVTQTPRYLIKTRGQQVTLSCSPISGHRSVSWYQQTPGQGLQFLFEYFSETQRNKGNFPGRFSGRQFSNSRSEMNVSTLELGDSALYLCASSLGDEQYFGPGTRLTVT.

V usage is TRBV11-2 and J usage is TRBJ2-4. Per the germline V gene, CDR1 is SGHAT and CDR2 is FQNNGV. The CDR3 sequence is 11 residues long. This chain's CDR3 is CASSFGEIQYF.

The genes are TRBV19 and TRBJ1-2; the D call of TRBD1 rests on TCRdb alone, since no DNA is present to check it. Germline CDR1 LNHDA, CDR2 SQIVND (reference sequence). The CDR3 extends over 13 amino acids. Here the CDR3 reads CASGTDPDYGYTF. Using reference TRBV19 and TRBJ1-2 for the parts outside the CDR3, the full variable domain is DGGITQSPKYLFRKEGQNVTLSCEQNLNHDAMYWYRQDPGQGLRLIYYSQIVNDFQKGDIAEGYSVSREKKESFPLTVTSAQKNPTAFYLCASGTDPDYGYTFGSGTRLTVV.

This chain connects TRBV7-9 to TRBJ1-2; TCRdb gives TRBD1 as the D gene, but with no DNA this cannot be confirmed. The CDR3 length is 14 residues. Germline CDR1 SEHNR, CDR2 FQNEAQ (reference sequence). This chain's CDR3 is CASSPPGTAGGYTF.

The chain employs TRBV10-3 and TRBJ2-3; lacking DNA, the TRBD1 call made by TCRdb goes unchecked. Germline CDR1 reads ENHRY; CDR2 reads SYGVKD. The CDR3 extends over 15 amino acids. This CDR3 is CAISGSGGSTDTQYF.

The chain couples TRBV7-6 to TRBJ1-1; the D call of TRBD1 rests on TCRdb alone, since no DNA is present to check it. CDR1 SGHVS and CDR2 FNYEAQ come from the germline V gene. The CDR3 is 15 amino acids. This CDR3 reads CASSLEGGPYTEAFF. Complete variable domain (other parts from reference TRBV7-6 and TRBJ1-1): GAGVSQSPRYKVTKRGQDVALRCDPISGHVSLYWYRQALGQGPEFLTYFNYEAQQDKSGLPNDRFSAERPEGSISTLTIQRTEQRDSAMYRCASSLEGGPYTEAFFGQGTRLTVV.

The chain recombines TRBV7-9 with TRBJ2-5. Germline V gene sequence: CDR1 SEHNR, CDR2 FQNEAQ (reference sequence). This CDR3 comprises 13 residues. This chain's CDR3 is CASSSRDQETQYF.

CDR3 sequence: CASSQGSGSYNEQFF. This rearrangement joins TRBV4-3 to TRBJ2-1. CDR1 and CDR2 from the germline V gene are LGHNA and YSLEER. The CDR3 loop spans 15 amino acids.

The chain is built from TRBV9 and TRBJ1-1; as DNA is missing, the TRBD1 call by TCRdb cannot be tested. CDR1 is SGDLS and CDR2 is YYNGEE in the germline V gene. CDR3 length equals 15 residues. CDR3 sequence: CASSSGQGINTEAFF.

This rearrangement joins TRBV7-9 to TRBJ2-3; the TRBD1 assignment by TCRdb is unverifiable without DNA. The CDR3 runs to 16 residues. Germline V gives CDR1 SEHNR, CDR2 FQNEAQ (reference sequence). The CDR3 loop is CASSSTEDRGRDTQYF.

This CDR3 is CASSLRERDTQYF. This chain links TRBV27 with TRBJ2-3; the D gene TCRdb calls, TRBD1, cannot be checked with no DNA. The CDR3 loop spans 13 amino acids. CDR1 and CDR2 (germline): MNHEY, SMNVEV (reference sequence).

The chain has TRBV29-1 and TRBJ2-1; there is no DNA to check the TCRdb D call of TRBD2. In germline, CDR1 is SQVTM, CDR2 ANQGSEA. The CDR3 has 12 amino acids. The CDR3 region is CSARTSDNEQFF.